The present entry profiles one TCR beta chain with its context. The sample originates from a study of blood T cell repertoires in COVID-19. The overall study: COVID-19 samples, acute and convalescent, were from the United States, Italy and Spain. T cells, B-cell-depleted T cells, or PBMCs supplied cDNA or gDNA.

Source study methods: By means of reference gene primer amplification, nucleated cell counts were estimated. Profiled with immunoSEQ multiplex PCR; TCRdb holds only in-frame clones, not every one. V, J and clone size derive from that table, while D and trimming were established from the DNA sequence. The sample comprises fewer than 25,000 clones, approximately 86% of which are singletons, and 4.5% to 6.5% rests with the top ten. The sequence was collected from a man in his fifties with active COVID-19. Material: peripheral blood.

CDR3 in DNA: TGTGCCAGCAGCTTAGGGGGGCAGGGCGGGAATCAGCCCCAGCATTTT. The encoded protein is CASSLGGQGGNQPQHF. The V gene is TRBV7-9, the J gene TRBJ1-5; tentatively, D is TRBD1 (6 bases). The CDR3 is made up of 16 amino acids. From germline, CDR1 is SEHNR and CDR2 FQNEAQ (reference sequence). Trimming left V 1 base short and J 4 bases short, with 14 bases between.